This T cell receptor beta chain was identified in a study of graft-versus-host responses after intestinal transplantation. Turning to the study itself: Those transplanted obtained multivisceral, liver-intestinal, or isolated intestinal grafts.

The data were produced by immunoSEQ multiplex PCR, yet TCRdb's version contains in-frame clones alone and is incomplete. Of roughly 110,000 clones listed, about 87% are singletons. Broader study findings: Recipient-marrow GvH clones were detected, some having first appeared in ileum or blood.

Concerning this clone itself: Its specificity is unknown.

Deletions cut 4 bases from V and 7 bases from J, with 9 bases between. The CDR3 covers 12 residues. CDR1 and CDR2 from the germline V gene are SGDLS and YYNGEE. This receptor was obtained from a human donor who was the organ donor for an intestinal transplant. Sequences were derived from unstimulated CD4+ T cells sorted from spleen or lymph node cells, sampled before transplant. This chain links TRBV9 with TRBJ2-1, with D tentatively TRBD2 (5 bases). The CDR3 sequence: CASSPRTNEQFF. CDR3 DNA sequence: TGTGCCAGCAGCCCACGGACTAATGAGCAGTTCTTC.